This T cell receptor (beta chain) was documented in a study of beta chain features in type 1 diabetes. Findings and caveats of the study: Any HLA type influence on TCRB rearrangement was left unresolved here. Lower insertion and higher deletion counts appeared at VDJ junctions in type 1 diabetes patients.

Purity (above 95%) was reached by all sorted populations. V lost 3 bases to trimming and J lost 5 bases; unmatched junction nucleotides: 10. The CDR3 covers 16 residues. CDR1 is MDHEN, CDR2 SYDVKM, per germline. This clone appeared a few times. Its antigen is as yet unknown. Reverse transcribing all isolated RNA meant expressed TCRB transcripts were sequenced. Using immunoSEQ multiplex PCR, the repertoire was profiled, and TCRdb retains in-frame clones only, with some absent. The table includes hundreds of thousands of clones, 15% to 20% detected once. Sequenced input: naive CD4+ T cells from blood. The sequence came from a woman aged 18-35 years in good health. V is TRBV28 and J is TRBJ1-5, with 7 positions matching TRBD1. The DNA of the CDR3 is TGTGCCAGCAGTTTTTGGCAAGGACAGGAGGATCAGCCCCAGCATTTT. Translated, it gives CASSFWQGQEDQPQHF.